This TCR beta chain stems from a study of T cell changes during pregnancy in multiple sclerosis. Produced via immunoSEQ multiplex PCR; TCRdb's table is partial and in-frame only. Here the sample spans tens of thousands of clones, about 94% being singletons. This CDR3 has 16 amino acids. Germline CDR1 and CDR2: SGHVS and FNYEAQ. The V and J ends lost 0 bases and 4 bases respectively, with 12 bases between them. The receptor was derived from a female donor in good health, enrolled as a control in a pregnancy study. The V and J genes are TRBV7-6 and TRBJ2-2; D unclear. This sample comprised peripheral blood, obtained in the third trimester of pregnancy. The CDR3 region is CASSLAYDWSTGELFF. The CDR3 coding sequence is TGTGCCAGCAGCTTAGCGTATGATTGGAGCACCGGGGAGCTGTTTTTT.